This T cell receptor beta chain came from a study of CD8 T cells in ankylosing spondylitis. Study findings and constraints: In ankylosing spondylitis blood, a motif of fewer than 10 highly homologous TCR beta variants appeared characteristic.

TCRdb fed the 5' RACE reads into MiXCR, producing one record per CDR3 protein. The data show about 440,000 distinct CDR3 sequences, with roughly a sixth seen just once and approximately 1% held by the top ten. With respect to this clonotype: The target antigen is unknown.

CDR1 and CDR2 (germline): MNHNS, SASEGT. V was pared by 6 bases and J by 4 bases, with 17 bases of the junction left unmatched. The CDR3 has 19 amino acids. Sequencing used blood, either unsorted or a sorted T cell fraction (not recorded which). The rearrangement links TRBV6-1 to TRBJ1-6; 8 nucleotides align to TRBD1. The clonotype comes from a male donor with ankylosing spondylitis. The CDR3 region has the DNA TGTGCCAGCAGGGGGGGTCCCCCGGACAGGGCTCGATATAATTCACCCCTCCACTTT. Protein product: CASRGGPPDRARYNSPLHF.